This T cell receptor (beta chain) was retrieved from a study of tumor and adjacent non-tumor tissue in lung cancer. Three rounds of nested PCR, following a modified ARM-PCR protocol, produced the TCRbeta library. A single record per CDR3 protein comes from TCRdb applying MiXCR to the multiplex PCR reads. The table shows around 80,000 distinct CDR3 sequences, with over 60% occurring only once. Study-wide points: Shorter survival was associated with higher TCR diversity in tumors.

The CDR3 covers 13 residues. Germline V CDR1 and CDR2: SQVTM, ANQGSEA. As for this clonotype: No antigen is known for it. Mismatch with germline at one junction end may stem from a read error.

No cell sorting was done before RNA was extracted from the tissue. More than 3 cm separated this lung sample from the edge of the tumor. The clonotype comes from a man between 65 and 85 years old with non-small cell lung cancer. J is TRBJ2-3 and V is TRBV29-1; D possibly corresponds to TRBD1 (5 bases). Sequenced: distant non-tumor lung tissue. Here the CDR3 reads CSVTGQGTDTRYF. The DNA for the CDR3 is TGCAGCGTTACTGGGCAGGGAACAGATACGCGGTATTTT.